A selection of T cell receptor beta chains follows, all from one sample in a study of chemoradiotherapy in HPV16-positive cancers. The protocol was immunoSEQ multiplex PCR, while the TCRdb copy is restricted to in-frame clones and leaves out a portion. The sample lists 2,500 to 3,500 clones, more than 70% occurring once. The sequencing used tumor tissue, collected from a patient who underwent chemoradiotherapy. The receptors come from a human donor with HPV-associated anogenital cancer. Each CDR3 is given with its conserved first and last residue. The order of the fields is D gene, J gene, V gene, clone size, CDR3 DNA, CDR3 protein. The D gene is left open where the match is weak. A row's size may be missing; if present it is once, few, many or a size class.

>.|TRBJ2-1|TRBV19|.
TGTGCCAGTAGTATTTTTCAGTCCGGGGGCTACAATGAGCAGTTCTTC
CASSIFQSGGYNEQFF
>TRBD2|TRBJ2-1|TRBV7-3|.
TGTGCCAGCAGCATGAGCGGGAAGTCCTACAATGAGCAGTTCTTC
CASSMSGKSYNEQFF
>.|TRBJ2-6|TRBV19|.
TGTGCCAGTAGTATAGGGGGCAGCGCAGGGGGGGCCAACGTCCTGACTTTC
CASSIGGSAGGANVLTF
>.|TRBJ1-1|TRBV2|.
TGTGCCAGCAGTGAAATGCGTCACACTGAAGCTTTCTTT
CASSEMRHTEAFF
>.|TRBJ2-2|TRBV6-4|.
TGTGCCAGCAGTCAAGGAGGGGTCGGGGAGCTGTTTTTT
CASSQGGVGELFF
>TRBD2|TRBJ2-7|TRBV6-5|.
TGTGCCAGCAGTTACTCGCGAAGCGGGGTAGGGAACGAGCAGTACTTC
CASSYSRSGVGNEQYF
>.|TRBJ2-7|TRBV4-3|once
TGCGCCAGCAGCCAAGAACATCCAGGCCCCTCCTACGAGCAGTACTTC
CASSQEHPGPSYEQYF
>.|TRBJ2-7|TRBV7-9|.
TGTGCCAGCAGCCCCAAACAGGGCTACGAGCAGTACTTC
CASSPKQGYEQYF
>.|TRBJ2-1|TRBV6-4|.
TGTGCCAGCAGTCCCTCCGATGGGCGGGGACATGTGGAGCAGTTCTTC
CASSPSDGRGHVEQFF
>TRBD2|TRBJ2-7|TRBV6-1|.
TGTGCCAGCAGTGAAGGGACTAGCGGATACGAGCAGTACTTC
CASSEGTSGYEQYF
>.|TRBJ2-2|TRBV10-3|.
TGTGCCATCAGTGACAGGGAAACCGGGGAGCTGTTTTTT
CAISDRETGELFF
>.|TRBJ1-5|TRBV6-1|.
TGTGCCAGCAGTCACAGGGTATATAGCAATCAGCCCCAGCATTTT
CASSHRVYSNQPQHF
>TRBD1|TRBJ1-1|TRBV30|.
TGTGCCTGGAGTGTAGGGGGCGGCGGCGACACTGAAGCTTTCTTT
CAWSVGGGGDTEAFF
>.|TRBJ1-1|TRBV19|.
TGTGCCAGTAGTCAGGGAGGGATCACTGAAGCTTTCTTT
CASSQGGITEAFF
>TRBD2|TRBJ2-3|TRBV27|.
TGTGCCAGCAGTTCCCTGGGGGGGTCTTTAGATACGCAGTATTTT
CASSSLGGSLDTQYF
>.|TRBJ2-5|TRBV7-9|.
TGTGCCAGCAGCTCGGTAGAAGAGACCCAGTACTTC
CASSSVEETQYF
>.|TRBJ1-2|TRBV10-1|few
TGCGCCAGCAGGGGGGGGGACTATGGCTACACCTTC
CASRGGDYGYTF
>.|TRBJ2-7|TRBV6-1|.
TGTGCCAGCAGTGAAAAGAACTACGAGCAGTACTTC
CASSEKNYEQYF
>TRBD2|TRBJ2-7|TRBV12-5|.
TGTGCTAGTGGTAGTAGCGGGGCCTCCTACGAGCAGTACTTC
CASGSSGASYEQYF
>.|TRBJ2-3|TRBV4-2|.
TGTGCCAGCAGCCACTTAATGGGGGACACAGATACGCAGTATTTT
CASSHLMGDTDTQYF
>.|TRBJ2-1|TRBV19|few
TGTGCCAGTAGTGCTGGGTCATCCCGCTCCTACAATGAGCAGTTCTTC
CASSAGSSRSYNEQFF
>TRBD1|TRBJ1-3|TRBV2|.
TGTGCCGTGAGCATCCCCAAGACAGGGGGCCTGGGAAACACCATATATTTT
CAVSIPKTGGLGNTIYF
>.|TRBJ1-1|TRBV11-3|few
TGTGCCAGCAGCTCGGACCTCGACACTGAAGCTTTCTTT
CASSSDLDTEAFF
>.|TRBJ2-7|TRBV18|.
TGTGCCAGCTCACCACGGGGTGGGGGATACGACTCCTACGAGCAGTACTTC
CASSPRGGGYDSYEQYF
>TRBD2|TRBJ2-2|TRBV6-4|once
TGTGCCAGCAGTGACTCCCCTAGCGGGGGCGCCGGGGAGCTGTTTTTT
CASSDSPSGGAGELFF
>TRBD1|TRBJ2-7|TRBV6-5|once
TGTGCCAGCAGTCGACAGGGTTACGAGCAGTACTTC
CASSRQGYEQYF
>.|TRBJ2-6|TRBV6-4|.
TGTGCCAGCAGTGAGCATCTAGGCTCTGGGGCCAACGTCCTGACTTTC
CASSEHLGSGANVLTF
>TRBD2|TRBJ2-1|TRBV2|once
TGTGCCAGCAGGAGGGGTACCTTAGCGGGGGGGCAGAACAATGAGCAGTTCTTC
CASRRGTLAGGQNNEQFF
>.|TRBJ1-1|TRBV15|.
TGTGCCACCAGTGGACAGATGAACACTGAAGCTTTCTTT
CATSGQMNTEAFF
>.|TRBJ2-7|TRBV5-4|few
TGTGCCAGCAGCTTGGACCGATATGGGCAGTACTTC
CASSLDRYGQYF
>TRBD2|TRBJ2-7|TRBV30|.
TGTGCCTGGAGTGAAGCGGGGGTCGGACAGTACTTC
CAWSEAGVGQYF